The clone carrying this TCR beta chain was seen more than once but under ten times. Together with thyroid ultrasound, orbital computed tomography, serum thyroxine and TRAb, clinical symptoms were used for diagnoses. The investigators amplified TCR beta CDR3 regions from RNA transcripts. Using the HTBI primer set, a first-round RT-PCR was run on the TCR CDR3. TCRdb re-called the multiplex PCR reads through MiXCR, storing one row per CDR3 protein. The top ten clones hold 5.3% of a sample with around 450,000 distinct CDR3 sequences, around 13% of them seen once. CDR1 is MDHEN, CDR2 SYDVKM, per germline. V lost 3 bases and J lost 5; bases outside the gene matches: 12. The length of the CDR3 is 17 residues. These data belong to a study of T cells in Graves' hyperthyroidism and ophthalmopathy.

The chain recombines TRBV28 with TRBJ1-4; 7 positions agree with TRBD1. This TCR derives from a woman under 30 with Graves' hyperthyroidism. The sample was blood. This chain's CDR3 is CASSFGVKGASNEKLFF. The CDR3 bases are TGTGCCAGCAGTTTCGGGGTGAAGGGGGCGAGCAATGAAAAACTGTTTTTT.